This T cell receptor beta chain originates from a study of blood T cell repertoires in COVID-19. In the study overall: The United States, Italy and Spain supplied acute and convalescent COVID-19 samples. Sources were T cells, B-cell-depleted T cells, or PBMCs; the material itself was cDNA or gDNA.

Original processing methods: Estimation of nucleated cell counts relied on the amplification of reference gene primers. Sequenced by immunoSEQ multiplex PCR; TCRdb stores in-frame clones only, minus some. That table supplies the V and J calls and clone size; D and trimming were determined from the DNA. The sample lists about 140,000 clones, around 90% occurring once. This clone appeared a single time. The V segment lost 0 bases and the J segment 13 bases; nucleotides outside the gene matches: 11. Germline V gene data show CDR1 as MGHRA and CDR2 as YSYEKL. CDR3 size: 14 residues. V usage is TRBV4-1 and J usage is TRBJ1-2; TRBD1 aligns across 7 bases. Sequencing was performed on peripheral blood. The sequence was obtained from a woman aged 50 to 60 with acute or convalescent COVID-19. CDR3 region: CASSQDSTGDRCTF. The CDR3 nucleotides are TGCGCCAGCAGCCAAGATAGCACCGGGGACAGATGCACCTTC.